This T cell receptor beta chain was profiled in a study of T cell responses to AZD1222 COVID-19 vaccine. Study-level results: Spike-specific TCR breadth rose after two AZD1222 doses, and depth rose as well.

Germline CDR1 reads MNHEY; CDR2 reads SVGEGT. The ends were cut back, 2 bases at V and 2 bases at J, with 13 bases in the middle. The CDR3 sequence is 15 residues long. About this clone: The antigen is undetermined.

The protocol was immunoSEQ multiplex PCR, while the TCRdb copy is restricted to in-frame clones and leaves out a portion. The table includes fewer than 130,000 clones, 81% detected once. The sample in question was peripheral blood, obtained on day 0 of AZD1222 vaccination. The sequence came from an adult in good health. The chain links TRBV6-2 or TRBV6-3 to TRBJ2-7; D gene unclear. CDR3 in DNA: TGTGCCAGCAGTTACATCGCGACGATAACCTACGAGCAGTACTTC. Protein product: CASSYIATITYEQYF.